This T cell receptor (beta chain) was found in a study of regulatory T cells in long-lasting Graves disease. Study-wide context: Less than 3 months of antithyroid drugs had been taken by newly diagnosed Graves' patients.

Construction of the TCR beta libraries employed iRepertoire HTBI primers in conjunction with Arm-PCR of CDR3 regions. TCRdb re-derived calls from the multiplex PCR reads in MiXCR, one entry per CDR3 protein. The sample has roughly 420,000 distinct CDR3 sequences, over 15% seen once. Time point indicated: newly diagnosed GD, antithyroid drugs for less than 3 months. PBMC RNA served as the TCR library source. The same sample was also used in a study of T cells in Graves' hyperthyroidism and ophthalmopathy. That work contributes: Ophthalmopathy was identified by the model a median around 6.9 months ahead of onset.

This receptor was taken from a woman between 18 and 30 years old with Graves disease. This material consisted of peripheral blood mononuclear cells (PBMCs), taken at new diagnosis, from a patient treated with antithyroid drugs.

The CDR3 reads CASSLRLDGTFRELFF. The CDR3 coding sequence is TGTGCCAGCAGCTTGAGACTAGATGGGACCTTCCGGGAGCTGTTTTTT. The rearrangement links TRBV9 to TRBJ2-2; D is perhaps TRBD2 (6 bases). Germline assignment: CDR1 SGDLS and CDR2 YYNGEE. The V and J ends lost 4 bases and 9 bases respectively, with 22 bases between them. CDR3 length: 16 amino acids.